This T cell receptor (beta chain) was captured by sequencing in a study of blood T cell repertoires in COVID-19. Assay: immunoSEQ multiplex PCR; the TCRdb copy retains only in-frame clones and omits some. The sample yields roughly 250,000 clones, just under 90% seen once. This CDR3 spans 16 amino acids. Germline V lookup: CDR1 LGHNT, CDR2 FRNRAP. The V gene end was trimmed by 1 base and the J gene end by 5 bases; junction bases not matched to a gene: 10. The sequencing input was peripheral blood. This clonotype was sampled from a woman in her thirties or forties with acute or convalescent COVID-19. V usage is TRBV12-5 and J usage is TRBJ1-1; 7 nucleotides line up with TRBD1. The CDR3 DNA reads TGTGCTAGTGGTTTGGACAGGGGCCTCAACAAAACTGAAGCTTTCTTT. It codes for CASGLDRGLNKTEAFF. The whole variable domain, filled in from reference TRBV12-5 and TRBJ1-1, reads DARVTQTPRHKVTEMGQEVTMRCQPILGHNTVFWYRQTMMQGLELLAYFRNRAPLDDSGMPKDRFSAEMPDATLATLKIQPSEPRDSAVYFCASGLDRGLNKTEAFFGQGTRLTVV.